The 16 T cell receptor beta chains listed next were all sequenced from one sample in a study of human T cells and chemical hapten exposure. Via MiXCR, TCRdb re-called the RACE reads, giving one row per CDR3 protein. The repertoire holds 38,000 or so distinct CDR3 sequences, around 9.5% seen once, with over 20% in the top ten. Described time point: patch test 3, about 24 weeks after DPC sensitization. Treatment denoted: therapeutic diphenylcyclopropenone sensitization with weekly scalp DPC. Total RNA was isolated from whole blood that had not been fractionated. The sample in question was whole blood, obtained in connection with sensitization to the hapten diphenylcyclopropenone (DPC). Every receptor here comes from a man aged 45-65 years with alopecia areata. Some clones in this sample may be carry-over from other donors' samples.

Many counts were recorded for this clonotype. The chain employs TRBV10-1 and TRBJ2-7; the D call may be TRBD1 or TRBD2 (5 bases each). CDR1 is WNHNN and CDR2 is SYGVQD in the germline V gene (reference sequence). This CDR3 contains 13 residues. The V gene lost 4 bases and the J gene lost 5 bases, with 12 bases spanning the gap. The DNA of the CDR3 is TGCGCCAGCAGTGGAAGCCGGGACCACGAGCAGTACTTC. Translated, it gives CASSGSRDHEQYF.

Ten or more counts support this clonotype. This chain links TRBV12-3 or TRBV12-4 with TRBJ1-2; D is undetermined. This CDR3 contains 12 residues. Trimming left V 5 bases short and J 3 bases short, with 7 bases between. CDR3 nucleotide sequence: TGTGCCAGCAGTGCCGGAGACTATGGCTACACCTTC. Its translation: CASSAGDYGYTF.

The gene calls are TRBV7-2 and TRBJ1-2, with 11 bases aligning to TRBD1. Germline V gene sequence: CDR1 SGHTA, CDR2 FQGNSA. This CDR3 is built from 15 residues. V was clipped by 1 base and J by 4 bases; unmatched bases: 2. This CDR3 is CASSLGTGGAYGYTF. Written as DNA, the CDR3 is TGTGCCAGCAGCTTAGGGACAGGGGGCGCCTATGGCTACACCTTC.

This clonotype turned up a few times. V and J are TRBV5-1 and TRBJ2-3, with D possibly matching TRBD2 (6 bases). V was trimmed by 4 bases and J by 2 bases, leaving 17 bases between them. Germline CDR1 SGHRS, CDR2 YFSETQ. CDR3 length: 16 amino acids. CDR3 nucleotide sequence: TGCGCCAGCAGCCAACGGGACTCCGGGTCCACAGATACGCAGTATTTT. This sequence encodes CASSQRDSGSTDTQYF.

This chain connects TRBV28 to TRBJ1-1; D not certain. Germline V gene sequence: CDR1 MDHEN, CDR2 SYDVKM. This CDR3 region has 11 residues. V gave up 8 bases and J gave up 4 bases, with 8 bases separating them. CDR3 in amino acids: CASQGSTEAFF. The CDR3 nucleotides are TGTGCCAGCCAAGGGAGCACTGAAGCTTTCTTT.

This clonotype was detected many times. The chain couples TRBV20-1 to TRBJ1-2; 9 positions match TRBD1. CDR3 size: 14 residues. V was pared by 2 bases and J by 8 bases, with 9 bases of the junction left unmatched. Germline CDR1 reads DFQATT; CDR2 reads SNEGSKA (reference sequence). The CDR3 spells CSARITGGALGYTF. CDR3 coding DNA: TGCAGTGCTAGAATTACAGGGGGCGCATTAGGCTACACCTTC.

This clonotype was observed a few times. J is TRBJ1-1 and V is TRBV7-2, with D possibly being TRBD1 (5 bases). The CDR3 length is 13 residues. CDR1 is SGHTA, CDR2 FQGNSA, per germline. Between the trimmed V and J ends, which lost 1 base and 4 bases, there was a span of 7 bases. CDR3 sequence: CASSLGRATEAFF. CDR3 sequence (DNA): TGTGCCAGCAGCTTAGGCAGGGCCACTGAAGCTTTCTTT.

This clonotype was detected many times. The chain has TRBV4-1 and TRBJ2-1; TRBD2 might be the D (6 bases). The ends were cut back, 2 bases at V and 3 bases at J, with 14 bases in the middle. Looked up from germline, CDR1 is MGHRA and CDR2 is YSYEKL. The CDR3 extends over 16 amino acids. The CDR3 loop is CASSQSPGTYYNEQFF. CDR3 sequence (DNA): TGCGCCAGCAGCCAAAGTCCGGGGACTTACTACAATGAGCAGTTCTTC.

The V call is TRBV19, the J call TRBJ2-5; D perhaps matches TRBD2 (5 bases). Germline V CDR1 and CDR2: LNHDA, SQIVND (reference sequence). The CDR3 runs to 16 residues. V lost 3 bases and J 2 bases, leaving 16 bases between the germline ends. In DNA form, the CDR3 reads TGTGCCAGTAGTATCCGAGGCGGCGGGCGGCAAGAGACCCAGTACTTC. Translating it yields CASSIRGGGRQETQYF.

The chain carries TRBV18 and TRBJ2-4; 8 positions agree with TRBD2. Germline values: CDR1 KGHSH, CDR2 LQKENI. The V segment lost 2 bases and the J segment 6 bases; nucleotides outside the gene matches: 3. This CDR3 region has 14 residues. The CDR3 sequence is CASSPTGGTNIQYF. The CDR3 nucleotides read TGTGCCAGCTCACCAACGGGAGGGACAAACATTCAGTACTTC.

The chain has TRBV6-2 or TRBV6-3 and TRBJ2-7; D call uncertain. The germline gives CDR1 MNHEY, CDR2 SVGEGT. The CDR3 spans 14 residues. Trimming took 0 bases from V and 0 from J, leaving 6 bases between them. CDR3 sequence reads: CASSYSRPSYEQYF. The DNA for the CDR3 is TGTGCCAGCAGTTACTCAAGGCCCTCCTACGAGCAGTACTTC.

This chain joins TRBV7-2 and TRBJ2-3; D call uncertain. V was clipped by 5 bases and J by 4 bases, with 7 bases between them. Germline V CDR1 and CDR2: SGHTA, FQGNSA. The length of the CDR3 is 12 residues. CDR3 nucleotides: TGTGCCAGCAGCGGCAGCGCAGATACGCAGTATTTT. Amino acid sequence: CASSGSADTQYF.

This clonotype was detected ten times or more. The gene calls are TRBV7-9 and TRBJ2-1; maybe TRBD2 (5 bases). The CDR3 contains 15 residues. V was shortened by 4 bases and J by 7 bases, with 17 bases between the two germline ends. Germline V gene data show CDR1 as SEHNR and CDR2 as FQNEAQ (reference sequence). The CDR3 DNA reads TGTGCCAGCAGCTCCCTTCAGGAAACGGGAAATGAGCAGTTCTTC. Protein product: CASSSLQETGNEQFF.

This clonotype occurred many times. The rearrangement joins TRBV6-2 or TRBV6-3 to TRBJ2-3, with 12 bases fitting TRBD2. The CDR3 totals 16 residues. From germline, CDR1 is MNHEY and CDR2 SVGEGT. Trimming took 7 bases from V and 3 from J; bases not matched to a gene: 8. This chain's CDR3 is CASKQLAGGLTDTQYF. In DNA form, the CDR3 reads TGTGCCAGCAAGCAACTAGCGGGAGGACTTACAGATACGCAGTATTTT.

This clonotype was detected many times. This CDR3 is CTSSQRVQLYNEQFF. As DNA, the CDR3 is TGCACCAGCAGCCAGCGGGTACAGTTGTACAATGAGCAGTTCTTC. The chain is built from TRBV1 and TRBJ2-1; the DNA was not used to check the table's D call, TRBD2. TRBV1 is a recognized pseudogene. The CDR3 sequence is 15 residues long.

There are many counts of this clonotype. The gene calls are TRBV12-3 or TRBV12-4 and TRBJ2-7; D is unresolved. This CDR3 is built from 18 residues. V was shortened by 5 bases and J by 0 bases, with 23 bases between the two germline ends. The CDR3 coding sequence is TGTGCCAGCAGTCCGACCCTCACCCCGCGCTCGAGCTCCTACGAGCAGTACTTC. It specifies CASSPTLTPRSSSYEQYF.